This T cell receptor beta chain derives from a study of shared clonotypes between healthy human individuals. Study details: Donors consisted of two women and a few men between 18 and 49. Researchers assigned three CD4 naive, three CD4 memory, two CD8 naive and one CD8 memory plate to each donor. Regarding the study as a whole: Few donors limited the genetic and exposure-history diversity represented.

Libraries were prepared by immunoSEQ multiplex PCR; TCRdb keeps only in-frame clonotypes and omits some of them. The sample consists of about 1.5 million clones, approximately 98% of them appearing once. CD45RA+ naive and CD45RA-negative memory subsets were separated from CD4+ cells. CDR1 is MNHNS, CDR2 SASEGT, per germline. CDR3 size: 14 residues. The junction had 8 bases not matched to a gene; V was cut back by 2 bases and J by 7 bases. Regarding this clone: The antigen remains unidentified.

The chain recombines TRBV6-1 with TRBJ2-7, with 7 bases that match TRBD2. The specimen sequenced was naive CD4+ T cells sorted from blood. Subset given: CD45RA+ positively selected. This clonotype was obtained from a man aged 30 to 39 in good health. The CDR3 DNA follows: TGTGCCAGCAGTGAACCCGCGGGAGCGGGGGAGCAGTACTTC. As protein: CASSEPAGAGEQYF.